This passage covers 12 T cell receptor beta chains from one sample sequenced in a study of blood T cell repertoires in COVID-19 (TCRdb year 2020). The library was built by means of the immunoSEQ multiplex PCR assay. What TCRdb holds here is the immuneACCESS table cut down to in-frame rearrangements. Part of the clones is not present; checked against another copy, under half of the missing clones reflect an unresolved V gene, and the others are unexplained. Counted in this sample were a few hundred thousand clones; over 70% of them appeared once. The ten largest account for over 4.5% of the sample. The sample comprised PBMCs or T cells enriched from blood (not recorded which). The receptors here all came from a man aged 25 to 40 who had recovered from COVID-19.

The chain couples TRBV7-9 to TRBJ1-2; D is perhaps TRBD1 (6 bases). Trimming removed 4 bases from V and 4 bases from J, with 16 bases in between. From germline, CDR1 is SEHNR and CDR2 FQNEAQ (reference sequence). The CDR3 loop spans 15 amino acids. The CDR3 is CASSSRDKPGYGYTF. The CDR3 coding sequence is TGTGCCAGCAGCTCCCGGGACAAGCCTGGCTATGGCTACACCTTC.

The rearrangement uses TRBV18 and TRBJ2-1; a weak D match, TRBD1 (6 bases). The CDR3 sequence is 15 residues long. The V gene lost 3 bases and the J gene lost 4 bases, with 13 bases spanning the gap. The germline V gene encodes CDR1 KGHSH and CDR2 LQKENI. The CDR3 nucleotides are TGTGCCAGCTCACCCATTCGGGACACTTACAATGAGCAGTTCTTC. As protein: CASSPIRDTYNEQFF.

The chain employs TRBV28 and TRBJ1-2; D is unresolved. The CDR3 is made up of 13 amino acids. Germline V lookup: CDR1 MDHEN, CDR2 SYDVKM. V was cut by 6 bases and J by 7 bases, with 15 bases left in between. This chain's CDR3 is CASRHDWRFGYTF. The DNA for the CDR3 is TGTGCCAGCAGGCATGACTGGCGGTTTGGCTACACCTTC.

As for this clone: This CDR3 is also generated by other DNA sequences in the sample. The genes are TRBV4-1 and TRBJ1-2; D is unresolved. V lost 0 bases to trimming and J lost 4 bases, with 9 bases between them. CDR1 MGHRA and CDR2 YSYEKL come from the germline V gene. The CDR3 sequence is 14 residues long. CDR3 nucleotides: TGCGCCAGCAGCCAAGATCGGGGAACCTATGGCTACACCTTC. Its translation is CASSQDRGTYGYTF.

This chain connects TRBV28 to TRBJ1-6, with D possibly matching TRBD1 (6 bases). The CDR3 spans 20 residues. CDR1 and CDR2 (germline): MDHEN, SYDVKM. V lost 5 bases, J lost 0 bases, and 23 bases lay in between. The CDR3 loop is CASSTSGTQTDYSYNSPLHF. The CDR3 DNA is TGTGCCAGCAGTACGTCCGGGACACAGACCGATTACTCCTATAATTCACCCCTCCACTTT.

CDR3 bases: TGTGCCAGCAGCTTGTGGGCCACGCTATTTGAGCAGTTCTTC. Its protein is CASSLWATLFEQFF. The chain recombines TRBV5-5 with TRBJ2-1; no clear D. The V gene's germline CDR1 is SGHKS and CDR2 YYEKEE (reference sequence). The CDR3 length is 14 residues. Trimming left V 1 base short and J 9 bases short, with 14 bases between.

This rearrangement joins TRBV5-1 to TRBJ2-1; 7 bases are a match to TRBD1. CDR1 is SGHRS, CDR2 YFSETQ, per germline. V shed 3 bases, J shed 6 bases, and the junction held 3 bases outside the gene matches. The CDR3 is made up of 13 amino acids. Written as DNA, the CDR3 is TGCGCCAGCAGCTGGGGGACAGCCAATGAGCAGTTCTTC. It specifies CASSWGTANEQFF.

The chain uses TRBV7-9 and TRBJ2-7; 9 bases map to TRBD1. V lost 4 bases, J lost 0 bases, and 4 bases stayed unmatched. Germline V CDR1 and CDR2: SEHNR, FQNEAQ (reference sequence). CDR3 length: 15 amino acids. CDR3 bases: TGTGCCAGCAGCTCCCGGGACAGGGTCTCCTACGAGCAGTACTTC. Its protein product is CASSSRDRVSYEQYF.

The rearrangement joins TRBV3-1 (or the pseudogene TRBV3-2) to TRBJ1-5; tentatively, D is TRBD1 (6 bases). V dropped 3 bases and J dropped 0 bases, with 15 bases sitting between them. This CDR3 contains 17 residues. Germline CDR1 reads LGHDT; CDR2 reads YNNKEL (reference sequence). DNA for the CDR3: TGTGCCAGCAGCCATGGACAGACTCGCGGTAGCAATCAGCCCCAGCATTTT. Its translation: CASSHGQTRGSNQPQHF.

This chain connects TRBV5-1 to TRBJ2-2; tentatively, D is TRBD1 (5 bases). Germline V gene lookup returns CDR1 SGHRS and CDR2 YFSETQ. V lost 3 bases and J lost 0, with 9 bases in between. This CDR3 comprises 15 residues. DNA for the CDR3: TGCGCCAGCAGCTCTCAGGGTTCGAACACCGGGGAGCTGTTTTTT. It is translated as CASSSQGSNTGELFF.

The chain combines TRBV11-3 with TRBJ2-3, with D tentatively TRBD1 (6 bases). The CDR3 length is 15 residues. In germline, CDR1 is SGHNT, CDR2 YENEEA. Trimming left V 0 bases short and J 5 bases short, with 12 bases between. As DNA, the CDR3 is TGTGCCAGCAGCTTAGAAACGTCAGGGGAAGATACGCAGTATTTT. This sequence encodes CASSLETSGEDTQYF.

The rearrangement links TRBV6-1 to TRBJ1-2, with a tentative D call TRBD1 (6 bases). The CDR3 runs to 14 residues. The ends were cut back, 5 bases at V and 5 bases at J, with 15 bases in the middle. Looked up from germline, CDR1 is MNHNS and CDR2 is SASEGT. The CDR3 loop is CASSFPGGGYGYTF. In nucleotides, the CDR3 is TGTGCCAGCAGTTTTCCGGGGGGCGGATATGGCTACACCTTC.